This T cell receptor beta chain derives from a study of naive and memory T cell subsets. This clonotype was picked up many times. Its antigen is currently unknown. This CDR3 has 16 residues. The germline CDR1 and CDR2 sequences are MNHEY and SVGEGT. With V trimmed by 5 bases and J by 3 bases, 6 bases remained unmatched. Two oligonucleotides, mixed equimolar, formed the beta constant-region primer covering TRBC1 and TRBC2. Nested alpha and beta constant-region primers with the SP2 primer drove four PCR rounds on ligated cDNA. TCRdb recomputed calls from the UMI-ligation and nested PCR reads with MiXCR, one row per CDR3 protein. The sample includes 150,000 or so distinct CDR3 sequences, over 20% of them seen just once. Study results and limitations: Naive repertoires, especially CD8, held a few larger clonotypes, possibly memory cells re-expressing CD45RA. TCR abundance followed a power law differing between naive and memory subsets.

The chain joins TRBV6-2 or TRBV6-3 to TRBJ2-5; 13 bases fit TRBD2. The source is a human donor in good health. What was sequenced was naive CD4+ T cells from blood. The CDR3 protein is CASSIRLAGGEETQYF. Written as DNA, the CDR3 is TGTGCCAGCAGTATTCGACTAGCGGGAGGTGAAGAGACCCAGTACTTC.